The 17 T cell receptor beta chains presented below share a single source sample, sequenced in a study of OX40 agonist ivuxolimab in advanced cancers. Library method: the immunoSEQ multiplex PCR assay. TCRdb took over this immuneACCESS table, retaining in-frame rearrangements with V and J assigned. Such tables are incomplete; in checked studies, under half of the missing clones stem from an unresolved V gene, and the remainder is unexplained. This sample gives over 10,000 clones in total; around nine tenths of them show up just once. More than 40% of the sample rests with the top ten. Material: CD4+ or CD8+ T cells sorted from blood, obtained in a trial of the OX40 agonist ivuxolimab. The receptors shown here come from an adult with an advanced solid tumor such as melanoma, head and neck, liver or kidney cancer.

The sample holds one count of this clone. This sequence joins TRBV18 and TRBJ2-7, with TRBD1 matching 8 bases. Germline V CDR1 and CDR2: KGHSH, LQKENI. With V trimmed by 3 bases and J by 5 bases, 9 bases remained unmatched. The CDR3 is 15 amino acids. The DNA of the CDR3 is TGTGCCAGCTCACCGAGTCCAGGGGGCAGGGACGAGCAGTACTTC. This codes for CASSPSPGGRDEQYF. The entire variable domain, with the rest obtained from reference TRBV18 and TRBJ2-7, is as follows: NAGVMQNPRHLVRRRGQEARLRCSPMKGHSHVYWYRQLPEEGLKFMVYLQKENIIDESGMPKERFSAEFPKEGPSILRIQQVVRGDSAAYFCASSPSPGGRDEQYFGPGTRLTVT.

The J gene is TRBJ1-1, the V gene TRBV19; no clear D. This CDR3 region has 14 residues. Germline CDR1 and CDR2: LNHDA and SQIVND (reference sequence). V was cut by 1 base and J by 0 bases, with 6 bases left in between. CDR3 coding DNA: TGTGCCAGTAGTATAGGGGCTTTGAACACTGAAGCTTTCTTT. This encodes CASSIGALNTEAFF.

The V gene is TRBV27, the J gene TRBJ2-1; 12 bases are shared with TRBD2. V trimming: 3 bases; J trimming: 8 bases; junction bases outside the gene matches: 8. The CDR3 length is 16 residues. In germline, CDR1 is MNHEY, CDR2 SMNVEV (reference sequence). Written as DNA, the CDR3 is TGTGCCAGCAGTTTGTCTAGCGGGGGGGGTACATATGAGCAGTTCTTC. Amino acids: CASSLSSGGGTYEQFF.

In nucleotides, the CDR3 is TGTGCCAGCAGTTTATCCCTAGGGGGGGAGCAGTACTTC. It codes for CASSLSLGGEQYF. The rearrangement joins TRBV28 to TRBJ2-7; D may match TRBD1 or TRBD2 (6 bases each). The ends were cut back, 1 base at V and 7 bases at J, with 11 bases in the middle. This CDR3 contains 13 residues. Germline CDR1 MDHEN, CDR2 SYDVKM.

The CDR3 region has the DNA TGTGCCAGCAGGGGCAGGATCACAGATACGCAGTATTTT. Protein sequence: CASRGRITDTQYF. The V gene is TRBV6-5, the J gene TRBJ2-3; D ambiguous. The CDR3 is 13 amino acids. In germline, CDR1 is MNHEY, CDR2 SVGAGI. V was trimmed by 6 bases and J by 2 bases, leaving 9 bases between them.

The chain uses TRBV7-2 and TRBJ2-2; 9 bases line up with TRBD1. There are 13 residues in the CDR3. J gave up 3 bases and V 11 bases, and 4 bases lay outside the gene matches. CDR1 and CDR2 from the germline V gene are SGHTA and FQGNSA. Here the CDR3 DNA reads TGTGCCGGGACAGGGAGATACACCGGGGAGCTGTTTTTT. Encoded protein: CAGTGRYTGELFF.

The genes are TRBV30 and TRBJ1-3; D is undetermined. Germline-derived CDR1 and CDR2 are GTSNPN and SVGIG (reference sequence). V was clipped by 3 bases and J by 0 bases, with 21 bases between them. CDR3 length equals 18 residues. The CDR3 here is CAWRGAGFGETSGNTIYF. The CDR3 DNA sequence: TGTGCCTGGAGGGGCGCGGGCTTCGGTGAAACCTCTGGAAACACCATATATTTT.

V and J are TRBV6-5 and TRBJ1-2; D unresolved. The V and J ends lost 2 bases and 4 bases respectively, with 8 bases between them. The germline V gene encodes CDR1 MNHEY and CDR2 SVGAGI. The CDR3 is 13 residues long. The CDR3 DNA reads TGTGCCAGCAGTTACGAGGGAGGCTATGGCTACACCTTC. Its protein product is CASSYEGGYGYTF.

The chain uses TRBV13 and TRBJ2-7, with no clear D. V was cut by 2 bases and J by 1 base, with 15 bases left in between. The CDR3 covers 16 residues. From germline, CDR1 is PRHDT and CDR2 FYEKMQ (reference sequence). In DNA, the CDR3 is TGTGCCAGCAGCTTAAAGGGTGGATTTGGATCCTACGAGCAGTACTTC. It translates to CASSLKGGFGSYEQYF.

This clone was seen just once. The V call is TRBV7-3, the J call TRBJ2-1; D not resolved. Germline CDR1 is SGHTA and CDR2 is FQGTGA. With 2 bases removed from V and 0 bases from J, the gap between germline ends came to 11 bases. The CDR3 spans 16 residues. The CDR3 nucleotides read TGTGCCAGCAGCTTATTGTCGGTGAGCTCCTACAATGAGCAGTTCTTC. Amino acids: CASSLLSVSSYNEQFF.

This chain joins TRBV7-9 and TRBJ2-7; D may match TRBD1 or TRBD2 (5 bases each). V was cut by 4 bases and J by 2 bases, with 18 bases left in between. The CDR3 runs 16 residues. Looked up from germline, CDR1 is SEHNR and CDR2 is FQNEAQ (reference sequence). The CDR3 region is CASSSTSGMGAYEQYF. DNA for the CDR3: TGTGCCAGCAGCTCGACCTCAGGGATGGGGGCCTACGAGCAGTACTTC.

This clone was seen more than once but under ten times. The genes are TRBV19 and TRBJ2-1; D gene ambiguous. V lost 3 bases and J lost 10, with 13 bases in between. This CDR3 comprises 13 residues. In germline, CDR1 is LNHDA, CDR2 SQIVND (reference sequence). CDR3 bases: TGTGCCAGTAGTATCTCTCCTGGTCGGGAGCAGTTCTTC. Translating it yields CASSISPGREQFF.

This chain joins TRBV4-1 and TRBJ2-2, with 7 bases lining up with TRBD2. Germline CDR1 and CDR2: MGHRA and YSYEKL. The CDR3 sequence is 19 residues long. V was pared by 1 base and J by 7 bases, with 18 bases of the junction left unmatched. The CDR3 loop reads CASSQVGGIPGSRVGELFF. The CDR3 DNA reads TGCGCCAGCAGCCAAGTGGGGGGGATCCCGGGATCCAGGGTCGGGGAGCTGTTTTTT.

The J gene is TRBJ1-1, the V gene TRBV9; D uncertain. CDR3 size: 13 residues. Germline values: CDR1 SGDLS, CDR2 YYNGEE. Trimming took 2 bases from V and 7 from J, leaving 12 bases between them. The CDR3 sequence is CASSVAGGNEAFF. The DNA of the CDR3 is TGTGCCAGCAGCGTTGCTGGAGGAAATGAAGCTTTCTTT.

This clone was recorded only once. The chain couples TRBV6-5 to TRBJ2-5; 9 bases map to TRBD1. The DNA end favors TRBJ2-7, so the J call may be wrong. CDR1 and CDR2 (germline): MNHEY, SVGAGI. The CDR3 extends over 15 amino acids. The CDR3: CASSYFRTGDAEQYF. DNA for the CDR3: TGTGCCAGCAGTTATTTTCGGACAGGGGATGCCGAGCAGTACTTC.

This CDR3 is CASSQGPLGGISGANVLTF. In nucleotides, the CDR3 is TGCGCCAGCAGCCAAGGGCCCCTGGGGGGTATCTCTGGGGCCAACGTCCTGACTTTC. This rearrangement joins TRBV4-1 to TRBJ2-6, with D possibly being TRBD2 (6 bases). The CDR3 runs 19 residues. V was cut by 1 base and J by 0 bases, with 16 bases left in between. Germline V lookup: CDR1 MGHRA, CDR2 YSYEKL.

The chain joins TRBV2 to TRBJ1-2, with TRBD1 as a possible D gene (5 bases). The ends were cut back, 7 bases at V and 2 bases at J, with 11 bases in the middle. CDR3 length: 13 residues. The germline V gene encodes CDR1 SNHLY and CDR2 FYNNEI. This CDR3 reads CASTGHNNYGYTF. In nucleotides, the CDR3 is TGTGCCAGCACCGGACACAACAACTATGGCTACACCTTC.